Listed below are T cell receptor beta chains from one sample, sequenced in a study of blood T cell repertoires in COVID-19. Method: immunoSEQ multiplex PCR; TCRdb's copy keeps in-frame clones and lacks some. The data show 150,000 to 180,000 clones, approximately 92% seen once. Material: peripheral blood. The receptors here all came from a woman aged 40 to 50 with acute or convalescent COVID-19. The conserved cysteine and the conserved F or W are not part of the CDR3 here.

V gene	J gene	CDR3 protein
TRBV12-3/TRBV12-4	TRBJ2-6	ASSLSGANVLT
TRBV27	TRBJ1-3	ASTSVPGNTIY
TRBV3-1/TRBV3-2	TRBJ1-3	ASSQDSSSGNTIY
TRBV5-6	TRBJ2-7	ASSLEAPGLPGDYEQY
TRBV18	TRBJ1-2	ASSPPLFEGEGYGYT
TRBV29-1	TRBJ2-7	SVSSSGTDEQY
TRBV5-8	TRBJ2-1	ASSLGGRHNEQF
TRBV2	TRBJ2-2	ASRQGQGITGELF
TRBV7-9	TRBJ2-3	ASSLAGTGVDTQY
TRBV5-1	TRBJ2-2	ASRRGDTGELF
TRBV24-1	TRBJ2-7	ATSDSRVPHEQY
TRBV3-1/TRBV3-2	TRBJ2-5	ASSQETSGGAWETQY
TRBV6-5	TRBJ2-1	ASSYASGEVNNEQF
TRBV5-1	TRBJ2-7	ASSSGDRDVYEQY
TRBV24-1	TRBJ2-1	ATAGGAYNEQF
TRBV7-2	TRBJ2-2	ASRLASGTGELF
TRBV28	TRBJ1-3	ASSPGQLYSGNTIY
TRBV5-1	TRBJ2-1	ASSEDSSYNEQF
TRBV7-6	TRBJ2-1	ASSSTSGVYNEQF
TRBV6-1	TRBJ1-6	ASSDHRGPYNSPLH